The 19 T cell receptor beta chains below all came from one sample that was sequenced in a study of response to subunit inactivated influenza vaccine (dated by TCRdb to between 2018 and 2020). The method behind the library was RT-PCR. Sequenced on an Illumina HiSeq 2500. TCRdb reran the public reads through fastp at Q25 and MiXCR, keeping productive beta chains. Each entry merges the rows of one CDR3 protein and shows their most common DNA and genes. The sample table records about 830,000 distinct CDR3 sequences; approximately 17% of these occur just once. Roughly 11% of the sample is in the top ten clones. Sequencing was performed on PBMCs from blood, taken less than 6 days after vaccination. These receptor sequences come from a middle-aged man who received an inactivated influenza vaccine. Donor details come from another sample of the same person, matched by shared clones.

This clonotype was observed a few times. The gene calls are TRBV10-3 and TRBJ2-1, with 7 bases fitting TRBD1. V shed 8 bases and J 0 bases; nucleotides not matched to a gene: 7. This CDR3 has 15 amino acids. Germline values: CDR1 ENHRY, CDR2 SYGVKD. CDR3 amino acids: CAISARQGSYNEQFF. In nucleotides, the CDR3 is TGTGCCATCTCGGCTAGACAGGGCTCCTACAATGAGCAGTTCTTC.

The chain has TRBV29-1 and TRBJ2-5, with 8 bases identical to TRBD2. This CDR3 is built from 14 residues. With 4 bases clipped from V and 2 bases from J, the junction kept 6 bases outside the gene matches. The germline CDR1 and CDR2 sequences are SQVTM and ANQGSEA. The CDR3 loop reads CSVVGTRGQETQYF. The CDR3 coding sequence is TGCAGCGTTGTAGGGACTAGGGGACAAGAGACCCAGTACTTC.

The chain has TRBV7-9 and TRBJ2-3; 10 bases map to TRBD2. Germline-derived CDR1 and CDR2 are SEHNR and FQNEAQ (reference sequence). The CDR3 length is 17 residues. J lost 3 bases, V lost 0 bases, and 6 bases had no gene match. DNA of the CDR3: TGTGCCAGCAGCTTAGCAGAAGCGGGGGGGCCGACAGATACGCAGTATTTT. Translating gives CASSLAEAGGPTDTQYF.

The J gene is TRBJ2-2, the V gene TRBV4-3; no reliable D call. CDR3 length equals 14 residues. Germline CDR1 reads LGHNA; CDR2 reads YSLEER. Trimming pared 3 bases from V and 0 bases from J, leaving 5 bases between. The CDR3 is CASSQSTNTGELFF. CDR3 coding DNA: TGCGCCAGCAGCCAGTCAACGAACACCGGGGAGCTGTTTTTT.

This clonotype occurred many times. This chain links TRBV4-3 with TRBJ2-5; the D is unclear. The CDR3 has 13 amino acids. The germline V and J ends were trimmed by 3 bases and 1 base, with 6 bases remaining between them. Germline-derived CDR1 and CDR2 are LGHNA and YSLEER. The CDR3 DNA reads as TGCGCCAGCAGCCAGGCAGCCCAAGAGACCCAGTACTTC. Amino acids: CASSQAAQETQYF.

The chain carries TRBV5-8 and TRBJ2-3, with 12 positions matching TRBD1. Germline-derived CDR1 and CDR2 are SGHTS and YDEGEE. The CDR3 consists of 17 residues. The V and J ends lost 0 bases and 6 bases, in that order; junction bases with no gene match: 8. The CDR3 coding sequence is TGTGCCAGCAGCTTGGCCCGGGGACAGGGGGCATCGGATACGCAGTATTTT. It translates to CASSLARGQGASDTQYF.

This clonotype was counted between two and nine times. The rearrangement uses TRBV5-1 and TRBJ2-5; TRBD1 matches at 7 bases. This CDR3 region has 15 residues. The V and J ends lost 0 bases and 4 bases, in that order; junction bases with no gene match: 6. In germline, CDR1 is SGHRS, CDR2 YFSETQ. CDR3: CASSLATGKGETQYF. The CDR3 nucleotides are TGCGCCAGCAGCTTGGCGACAGGGAAGGGAGAGACCCAGTACTTC.

CDR3 in amino acids: CASSLGRRAGGYTF. CDR3 in DNA: TGTGCCAGCAGTTTAGGAAGGAGGGCAGGCGGCTACACCTTC. The gene calls are TRBV12-3 or TRBV12-4 and TRBJ1-2; no clear D gene. The CDR3 sequence is 14 residues long. The V end lost 1 base, the J end lost 8 bases, and 14 bases lay between the germline ends.

This clonotype turned up a few times. The genes are TRBV14 and TRBJ2-7; 7 bases map to TRBD1. CDR3 size: 14 residues. V lost 5 bases, J lost 0 bases, and 4 bases stayed unmatched. CDR1 is SGHDN and CDR2 is FVKESK in the germline V gene. This CDR3 is CASSGQAYSYEQYF. Here the CDR3 DNA reads TGTGCCAGCAGCGGACAGGCCTACTCCTACGAGCAGTACTTC.

The J gene is TRBJ2-1, the V gene TRBV4-3, with 10 nucleotides matching TRBD2. The V gene end was trimmed by 0 bases and the J gene end by 6 bases; junction bases not matched to a gene: 5. CDR1 LGHNA and CDR2 YSLEER come from the germline V gene. This CDR3 spans 16 amino acids. For the CDR3, the DNA is TGCGCCAGCAGCCAAGAAGGGCTAGCGGGGGTCAATGAGCAGTTCTTC. Protein sequence: CASSQEGLAGVNEQFF.

V is TRBV15 and J is TRBJ2-5; D perhaps matches TRBD2 (5 bases). Germline CDR1 is LNHNV and CDR2 is YYDKDF (reference sequence). V was cut by 0 bases and J by 2 bases, with 10 bases left in between. This CDR3 contains 15 residues. In DNA form, the CDR3 reads TGTGCCACCAGCAGAGACCCGGGGTTGCAAGAGACCCAGTACTTC. This encodes CATSRDPGLQETQYF.

This clonotype was found many times. The chain joins TRBV20-1 to TRBJ2-3; 8 bases line up with TRBD2. The V gene's germline CDR1 is DFQATT and CDR2 SNEGSKA (reference sequence). The CDR3 totals 16 residues. The CDR3 coding sequence is TGCAGCCCTACAGGGCTAGCGGGTGGGAGCACAGATACGCAGTATTTT. Translated: CSPTGLAGGSTDTQYF.

This sequence joins TRBV28 and TRBJ1-2, with a weak D call TRBD1 (6 bases). CDR1 and CDR2 (germline): MDHEN, SYDVKM. Trimming cost V 8 bases and J 0 bases, with 19 bases left between them. The CDR3 runs 16 residues. For the CDR3, the DNA is TGTGCCAGCTCTGGACAGTCCCGCGAGGCTAACTATGGCTACACCTTC. The encoded protein is CASSGQSREANYGYTF.

This clonotype has ten or more counts. The V gene is TRBV4-3, the J gene TRBJ2-1; D tentatively reads TRBD1 or TRBD2 (5 bases each). The CDR3 loop spans 12 amino acids. Germline V gene lookup returns CDR1 LGHNA and CDR2 YSLEER. Trimming removed 1 base at V and 13 bases at J, with 11 bases between. The CDR3 spells CASSQVGARQFF. In nucleotides, the CDR3 is TGCGCCAGCAGCCAAGTCGGGGCTAGACAGTTCTTC.

This clonotype was counted a few times. This chain joins TRBV11-1 and TRBJ2-4; 9 nucleotides line up with TRBD2. CDR1 and CDR2 (germline): SGHAT, FQDESV (reference sequence). The V and J ends lost 2 bases and 3 bases, in that order; junction bases with no gene match: 11. The CDR3 is 18 amino acids. Here the CDR3 reads CASSLYFAGGQNKNIQYF. The CDR3 DNA reads TGTGCCAGCAGCTTATACTTTGCGGGGGGGCAAAACAAAAACATTCAGTACTTC.

V is TRBV20-1 and J is TRBJ2-7, with a tentative D call TRBD1 (5 bases). V was shortened by 0 bases and J by 4 bases, with 13 bases between the two germline ends. Germline-derived CDR1 and CDR2 are DFQATT and SNEGSKA (reference sequence). The CDR3 is 14 amino acids. The CDR3 DNA reads TGCAGTGCTAGAGATTACAGGTTACGATACGAGCAGTACTTC. The encoded protein is CSARDYRLRYEQYF.

This clonotype was observed at least ten times. The chain combines TRBV12-3 or TRBV12-4 with TRBJ2-3; D may be TRBD2 (6 bases). The V gene lost 6 bases and the J gene lost 6 bases, with 10 bases spanning the gap. This CDR3 is 12 amino acids long. CDR3 bases: TGTGCCAGCAGCTCCCGGGGGGATACGCAGTATTTT. It encodes CASSSRGDTQYF.

In its sample, this clonotype was seen many times. The rearrangement links TRBV7-2 to TRBJ1-1; D gene unclear. Germline CDR1 is SGHTA and CDR2 is FQGNSA. The CDR3 is 13 residues long. V was trimmed by 1 base and J by 1 base, leaving 4 bases between them. CDR3 nucleotides: TGTGCCAGCAGCTTAGAAAGGAACACTGAAGCTTTCTTT. It codes for CASSLERNTEAFF.

The chain is built from TRBV9 and TRBJ1-5, with a weak D call TRBD1 (5 bases). The CDR3 covers 15 residues. Germline CDR1 reads SGDLS; CDR2 reads YYNGEE. Trimming took off 0 bases at V and 2 bases at J, with 9 bases between the two ends. The CDR3 coding sequence is TGTGCCAGCAGCGTAGATGACAGCGGCAATCAGCCCCAGCATTTT. Translating gives CASSVDDSGNQPQHF.